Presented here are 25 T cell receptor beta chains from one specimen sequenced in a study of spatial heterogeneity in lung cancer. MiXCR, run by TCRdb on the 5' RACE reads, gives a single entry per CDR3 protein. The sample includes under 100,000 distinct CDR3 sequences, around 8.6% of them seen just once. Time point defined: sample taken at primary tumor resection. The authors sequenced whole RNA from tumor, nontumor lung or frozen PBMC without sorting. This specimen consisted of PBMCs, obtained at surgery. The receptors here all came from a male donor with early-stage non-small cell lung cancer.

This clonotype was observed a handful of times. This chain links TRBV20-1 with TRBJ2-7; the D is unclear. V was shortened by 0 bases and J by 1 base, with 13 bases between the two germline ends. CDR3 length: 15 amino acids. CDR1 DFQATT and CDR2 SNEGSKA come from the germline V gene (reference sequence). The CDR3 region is CSARDRSGLSYEQYF. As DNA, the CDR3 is TGCAGTGCTAGAGATCGGTCAGGCTTGTCCTACGAGCAGTACTTC.

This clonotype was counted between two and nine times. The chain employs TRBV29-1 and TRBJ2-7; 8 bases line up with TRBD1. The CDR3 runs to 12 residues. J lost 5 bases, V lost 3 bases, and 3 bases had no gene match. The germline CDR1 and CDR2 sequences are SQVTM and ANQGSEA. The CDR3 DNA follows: TGCAGCGTTGACCCAGGGGGCGACGAGCAGTACTTC. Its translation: CSVDPGGDEQYF.

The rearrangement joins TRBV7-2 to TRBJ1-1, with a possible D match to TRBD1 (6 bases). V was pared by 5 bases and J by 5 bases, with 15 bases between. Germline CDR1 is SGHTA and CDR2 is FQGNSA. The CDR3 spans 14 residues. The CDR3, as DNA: TGTGCCAGCAGCATAGATGGGGGGCGTACTGAAGCTTTCTTT. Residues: CASSIDGGRTEAFF.

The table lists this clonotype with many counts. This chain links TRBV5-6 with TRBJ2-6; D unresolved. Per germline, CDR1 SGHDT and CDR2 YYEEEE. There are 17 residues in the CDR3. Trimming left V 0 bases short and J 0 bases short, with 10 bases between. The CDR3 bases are TGTGCCAGCAGCTTGGGGGGAACAGTCTCTGGGGCCAACGTCCTGACTTTC. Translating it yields CASSLGGTVSGANVLTF. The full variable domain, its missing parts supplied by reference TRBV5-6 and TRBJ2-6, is DAGVTQSPTHLIKTRGQQVTLRCSPKSGHDTVSWYQQALGQGPQFIFQYYEEEERQRGNFPDRFSGHQFPNYSSELNVNALLLGDSALYLCASSLGGTVSGANVLTFGAGSRLTVL.

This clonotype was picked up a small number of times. In DNA, the CDR3 is TGCAGTGCTAGAGACGGGCCGGAGGCCTACGAGCAGTACTTC. This encodes CSARDGPEAYEQYF. The chain has TRBV20-1 and TRBJ2-7; possibly TRBD2 for D (5 bases). The CDR3 loop spans 14 amino acids. The V and J ends lost 0 bases and 2 bases respectively, with 11 bases between them. Looked up from germline, CDR1 is DFQATT and CDR2 is SNEGSKA (reference sequence).

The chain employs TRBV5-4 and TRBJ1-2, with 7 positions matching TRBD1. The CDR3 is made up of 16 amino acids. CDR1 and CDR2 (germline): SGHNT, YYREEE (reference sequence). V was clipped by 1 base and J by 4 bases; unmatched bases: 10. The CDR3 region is CASSLPRTGRVYGYTF. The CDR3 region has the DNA TGTGCCAGCAGCTTGCCGCGGACAGGACGAGTCTATGGCTACACCTTC.

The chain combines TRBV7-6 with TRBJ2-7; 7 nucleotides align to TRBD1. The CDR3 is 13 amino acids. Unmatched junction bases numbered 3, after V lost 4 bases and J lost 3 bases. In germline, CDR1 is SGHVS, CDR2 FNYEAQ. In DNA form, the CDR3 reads TGTGCCAGCAGCTCGACAGGGATCTACGAGCAGTACTTC. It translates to CASSSTGIYEQYF.

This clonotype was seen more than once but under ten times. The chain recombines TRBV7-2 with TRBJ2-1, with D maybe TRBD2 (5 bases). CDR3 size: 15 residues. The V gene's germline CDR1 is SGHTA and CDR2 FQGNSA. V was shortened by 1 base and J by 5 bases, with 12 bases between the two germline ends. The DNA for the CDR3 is TGTGCCAGCAGCTTAGAAGCGGCCCTTAACAATGAGCAGTTCTTC. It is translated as CASSLEAALNNEQFF.

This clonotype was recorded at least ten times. For the CDR3, the DNA is TGCAGTGCTAGTTCTTGGACAGATTGGGGCACAGATACGCAGTATTTT. This gives the protein CSASSWTDWGTDTQYF. This sequence joins TRBV20-1 and TRBJ2-3; tentative D call: TRBD1 (6 bases). This CDR3 has 16 residues. Trimming stripped 3 bases from V and 1 base from J, with 17 bases between. CDR1 is DFQATT and CDR2 is SNEGSKA in the germline V gene (reference sequence).

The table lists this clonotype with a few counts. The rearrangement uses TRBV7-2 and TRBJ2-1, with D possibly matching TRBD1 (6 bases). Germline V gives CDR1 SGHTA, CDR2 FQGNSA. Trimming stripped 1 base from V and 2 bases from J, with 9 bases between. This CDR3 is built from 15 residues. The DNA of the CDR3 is TGTGCCAGCAGCTTAGACAGGGCAGCCTACAATGAGCAGTTCTTC. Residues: CASSLDRAAYNEQFF.

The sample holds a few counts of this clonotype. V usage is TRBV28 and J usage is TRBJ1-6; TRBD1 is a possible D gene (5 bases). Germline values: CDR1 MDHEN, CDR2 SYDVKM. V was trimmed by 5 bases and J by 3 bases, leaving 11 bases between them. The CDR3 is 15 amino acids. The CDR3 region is CASSTRDGYNSPLHF. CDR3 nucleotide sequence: TGTGCCAGCAGTACCCGGGACGGCTATAATTCACCCCTCCACTTT.

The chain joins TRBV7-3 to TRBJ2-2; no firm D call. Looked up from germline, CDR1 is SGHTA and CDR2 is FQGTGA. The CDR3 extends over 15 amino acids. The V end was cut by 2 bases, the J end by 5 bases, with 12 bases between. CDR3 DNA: TGTGCCAGCAGCTTATTGCCAGCGTGGACCGGGGAGCTGTTTTTT. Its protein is CASSLLPAWTGELFF. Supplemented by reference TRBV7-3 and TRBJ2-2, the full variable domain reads GAGVSQTPSNKVTEKGKYVELRCDPISGHTALYWYRQSLGQGPEFLIYFQGTGAADDSGLPNDRFFAVRPEGSVSTLKIQRTERGDSAVYLCASSLLPAWTGELFFGEGSRLTVL.

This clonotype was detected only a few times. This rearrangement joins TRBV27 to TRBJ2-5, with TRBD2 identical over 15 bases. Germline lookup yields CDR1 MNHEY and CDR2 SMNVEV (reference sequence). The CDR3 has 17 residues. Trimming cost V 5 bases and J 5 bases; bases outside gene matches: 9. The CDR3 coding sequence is TGTGCCAGCAGTATGAGGACTAGCGGGAGGGATTGGGAGACCCAGTACTTC. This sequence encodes CASSMRTSGRDWETQYF.

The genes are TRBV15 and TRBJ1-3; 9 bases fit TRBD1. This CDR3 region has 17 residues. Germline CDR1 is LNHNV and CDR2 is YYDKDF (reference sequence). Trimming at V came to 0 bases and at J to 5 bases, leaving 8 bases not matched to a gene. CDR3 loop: CATSRDSTGTGRNTIYF. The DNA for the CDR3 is TGTGCCACCAGCAGAGATTCTACCGGGACAGGGAGAAACACCATATATTTT.

The CDR3 DNA reads TGTGCCAGCAGTCCACAGGGGGCAGAGACCCAGTACTTC. Encoded protein: CASSPQGAETQYF. The chain uses TRBV27 and TRBJ2-5; 9 positions agree with TRBD1. The CDR3 sequence is 13 residues long. V trimming: 5 bases; J trimming: 4 bases; junction bases outside the gene matches: 2. The germline gives CDR1 MNHEY, CDR2 SMNVEV (reference sequence).

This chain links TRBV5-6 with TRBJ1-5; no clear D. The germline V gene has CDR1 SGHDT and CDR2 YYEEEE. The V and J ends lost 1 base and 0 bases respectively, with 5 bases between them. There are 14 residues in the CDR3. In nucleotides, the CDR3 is TGTGCCAGCAGCTTGCAGTATAGCAATCAGCCCCAGCATTTT. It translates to CASSLQYSNQPQHF.

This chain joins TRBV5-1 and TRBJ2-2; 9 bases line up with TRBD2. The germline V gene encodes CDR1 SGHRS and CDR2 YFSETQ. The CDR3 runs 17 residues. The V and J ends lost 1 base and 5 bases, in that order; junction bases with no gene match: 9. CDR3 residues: CASSLKGLAGQTGELFF. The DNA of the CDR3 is TGCGCCAGCAGCTTGAAAGGGCTAGCGGGACAGACCGGGGAGCTGTTTTTT.

CDR3 in amino acids: CASSPPESGYEQYF. The DNA of the CDR3 is TGCGCCAGCAGCCCCCCCGAGTCGGGGTACGAGCAGTACTTC. This chain uses TRBV4-3 with TRBJ2-7; possible D gene TRBD2, 5 bases. V lost 4 bases and J lost 4, with 14 bases in between. The germline CDR1 and CDR2 sequences are LGHNA and YSLEER. The CDR3 consists of 14 residues.

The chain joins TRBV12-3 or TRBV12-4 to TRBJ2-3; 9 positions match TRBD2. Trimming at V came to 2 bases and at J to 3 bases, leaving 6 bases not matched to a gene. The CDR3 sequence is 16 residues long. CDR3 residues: CASSLRVAGATDTQYF. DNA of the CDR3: TGTGCCAGCAGTTTAAGGGTAGCGGGGGCGACAGATACGCAGTATTTT.

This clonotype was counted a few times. CDR3 sequence: CASSARGNYGYTF. The CDR3 nucleotides read TGTGCCAGCAGCGCCAGGGGTAACTATGGCTACACCTTC. The V and J genes are TRBV5-6 and TRBJ1-2, with TRBD1 as a possible D gene (6 bases). Deletions cut 4 bases from V and 1 base from J, with 8 bases between. CDR1 is SGHDT and CDR2 is YYEEEE in the germline V gene. This CDR3 comprises 13 residues.

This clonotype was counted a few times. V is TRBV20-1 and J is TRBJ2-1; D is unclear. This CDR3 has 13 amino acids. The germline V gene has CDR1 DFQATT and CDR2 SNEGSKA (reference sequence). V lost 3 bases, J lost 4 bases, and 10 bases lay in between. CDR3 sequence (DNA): TGCAGTGCTAGCGGAGTACGGTACAATGAGCAGTTCTTC. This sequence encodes CSASGVRYNEQFF.

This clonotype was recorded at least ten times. The CDR3 sequence: CASSLDGAASNTDTQYF. In nucleotides, the CDR3 is TGTGCCAGCAGCTTAGACGGAGCAGCGAGCAACACAGATACGCAGTATTTT. This sequence joins TRBV11-2 and TRBJ2-3; no firm D call. Per germline, CDR1 SGHAT and CDR2 FQNNGV. This CDR3 has 17 residues. Trimming pared 0 bases from V and 2 bases from J, leaving 15 bases between.

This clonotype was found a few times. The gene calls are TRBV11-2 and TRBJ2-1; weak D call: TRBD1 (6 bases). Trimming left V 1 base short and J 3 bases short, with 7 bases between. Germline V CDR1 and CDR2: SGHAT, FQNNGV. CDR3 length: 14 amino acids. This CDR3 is CASSLAGHYNEQFF. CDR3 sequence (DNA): TGTGCCAGCAGCTTAGCGGGACACTACAATGAGCAGTTCTTC.

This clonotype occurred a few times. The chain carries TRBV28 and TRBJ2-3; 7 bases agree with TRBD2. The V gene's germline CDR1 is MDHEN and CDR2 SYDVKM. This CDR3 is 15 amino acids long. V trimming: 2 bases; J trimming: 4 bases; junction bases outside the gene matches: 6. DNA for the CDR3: TGTGCCAGCAGTTTAGCGGGAGATTTGGCAGATACGCAGTATTTT. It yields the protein CASSLAGDLADTQYF.

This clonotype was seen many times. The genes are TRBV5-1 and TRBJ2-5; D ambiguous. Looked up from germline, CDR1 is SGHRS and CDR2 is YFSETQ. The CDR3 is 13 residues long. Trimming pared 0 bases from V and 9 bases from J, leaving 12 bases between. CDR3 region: CASSLDISPSQYF. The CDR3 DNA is TGCGCCAGCAGCTTGGACATTAGCCCTTCCCAGTACTTC.